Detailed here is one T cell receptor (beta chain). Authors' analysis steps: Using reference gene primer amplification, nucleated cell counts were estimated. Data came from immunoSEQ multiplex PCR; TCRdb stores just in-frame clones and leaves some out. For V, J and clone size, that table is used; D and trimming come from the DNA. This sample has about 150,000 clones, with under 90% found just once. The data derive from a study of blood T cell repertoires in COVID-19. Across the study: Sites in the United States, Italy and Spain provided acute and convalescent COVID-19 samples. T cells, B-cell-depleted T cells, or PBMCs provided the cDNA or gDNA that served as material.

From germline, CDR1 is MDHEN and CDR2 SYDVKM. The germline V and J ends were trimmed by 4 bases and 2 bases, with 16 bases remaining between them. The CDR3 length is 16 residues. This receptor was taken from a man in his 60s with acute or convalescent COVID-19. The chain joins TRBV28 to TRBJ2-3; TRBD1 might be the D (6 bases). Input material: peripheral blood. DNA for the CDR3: TGTGCCAGCAGTTCCACAGGGAGTAGAATCACAGATACGCAGTATTTT. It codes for CASSSTGSRITDTQYF.